These 22 T cell receptor beta chains came from one sample sequenced in a study of blood T cell repertoires in COVID-19. Repertoires were generated with immunoSEQ multiplex PCR, while TCRdb's copy carries only in-frame clones and drops some. Here the sample spans roughly 91,000 clones, over 80% being singletons. Material: peripheral blood. The source of these receptors is a man aged 65 to 85 with active or convalescent COVID-19.

The CDR3 sequence: CASSLYRGGYEQYF. The CDR3 nucleotides are TGTGCCAGCAGCCTCTACAGGGGAGGCTACGAGCAGTACTTC. The chain recombines TRBV3-1 (or the pseudogene TRBV3-2) with TRBJ2-7, with D possibly TRBD1 on 7 matching bases. The CDR3 runs 14 residues. V shed 4 bases and J shed 3 bases, with 13 bases lying between them. Germline V gene sequence: CDR1 LGHDT, CDR2 YNNKEL (reference sequence).

This clone was observed once. The chain links TRBV6-1 to TRBJ1-6, with TRBD1 as a possible D gene (5 bases). Trimming shortened V by 0 bases and J by 6 bases, and 15 bases separated the two germline ends. The CDR3 consists of 17 residues. Germline lookup yields CDR1 MNHNS and CDR2 SASEGT. The CDR3 DNA sequence: TGTGCCAGCAGTGAAGCAGGTTGGGGGGGGAGTAATTCACCCCTCCACTTT. This gives the protein CASSEAGWGGSNSPLHF.

In its sample, this clone is medium-sized. The J gene is TRBJ2-3, the V gene TRBV5-6; TRBD1 agrees at 8 bases. V lost 4 bases, J lost 4 bases, and 8 bases stayed unmatched. In germline, CDR1 is SGHDT, CDR2 YYEEEE. There are 15 residues in the CDR3. CDR3 sequence (DNA): TGTGCCAGCAGCCTGGACAGGGTAGTGTCAGATACGCAGTATTTT. Protein sequence: CASSLDRVVSDTQYF.

The chain is built from TRBV24-1 and TRBJ2-1, with D perhaps matching TRBD1 (6 bases). The length of the CDR3 is 16 residues. Germline values: CDR1 KGHDR, CDR2 SFDVKD. V was cut by 4 bases and J by 0 bases, with 12 bases left in between. The CDR3 region is CATSDRQASSYNEQFF. The CDR3 DNA reads TGTGCCACCAGTGACAGACAGGCGAGCTCCTACAATGAGCAGTTCTTC.

The chain uses TRBV29-1 and TRBJ2-7; a weak D match, TRBD1 (5 bases). Looked up from germline, CDR1 is SQVTM and CDR2 is ANQGSEA. V lost 4 bases and J 2 bases, leaving 9 bases between the germline ends. There are 12 residues in the CDR3. DNA of the CDR3: TGCAGCGTTGCCCAGGGCCCCTACGAGCAGTACTTC. This codes for CSVAQGPYEQYF.

The gene calls are TRBV6-1 and TRBJ2-7, with 7 bases identical to TRBD1. CDR1 MNHNS and CDR2 SASEGT come from the germline V gene. V was pared by 3 bases and J by 2 bases, with 7 bases of the junction left unmatched. This CDR3 has 15 amino acids. The CDR3 spells CASSDRDRAAYEQYF. For the CDR3, the DNA is TGTGCCAGCAGTGACAGAGACAGGGCGGCCTACGAGCAGTACTTC.

The J gene is TRBJ2-5, the V gene TRBV2; 7 bases line up with TRBD1. Looked up from germline, CDR1 is SNHLY and CDR2 is FYNNEI. The CDR3 has 15 residues. V was pared by 6 bases and J by 2 bases, with 9 bases of the junction left unmatched. The DNA of the CDR3 is TGTGCCAGCAGATTATTGGGACAGCCACAAGAGACCCAGTACTTC. Translating gives CASRLLGQPQETQYF.

The chain employs TRBV7-8 and TRBJ1-5; D gene uncertain. Trimming stripped 1 base from V and 6 bases from J, with 7 bases between. Germline CDR1 reads SGHVS; CDR2 reads FQNEAQ. The CDR3 contains 13 residues. The CDR3 here is CASSLGQSQPQHF. The CDR3 DNA follows: TGTGCCAGCAGCTTAGGACAAAGTCAGCCCCAGCATTTT.

The chain uses TRBV12-3 or TRBV12-4 and TRBJ1-4; D uncertain. V dropped 6 bases and J dropped 0 bases, with 5 bases sitting between them. The CDR3 loop spans 13 amino acids. Here the CDR3 DNA reads TGTGCCAGCAGCATTGCAACTAATGAAAAACTGTTTTTT. Its translation is CASSIATNEKLFF.

This rearrangement joins TRBV5-5 to TRBJ2-1, with 11 bases matching TRBD2. This CDR3 is 16 amino acids long. The ends lost 5 bases at V and 0 bases at J; junction bases unmatched: 4. The germline V gene has CDR1 SGHKS and CDR2 YYEKEE (reference sequence). The CDR3 spells CASSISGGASYNEQFF. As DNA, the CDR3 is TGTGCCAGCAGTATTAGCGGGGGGGCCTCCTACAATGAGCAGTTCTTC.

The gene calls are TRBV14 and TRBJ1-2, with D tentatively TRBD1 (6 bases). The germline V gene has CDR1 SGHDN and CDR2 FVKESK. This CDR3 contains 13 residues. V lost 3 bases and J 4 bases, leaving 9 bases between the germline ends. The CDR3 here is CASSQTGLYGYTF. In DNA form, the CDR3 reads TGTGCCAGCAGCCAGACAGGTCTCTATGGCTACACCTTC.

This chain joins TRBV7-9 and TRBJ1-2, with D unclear. The germline CDR1 and CDR2 sequences are SEHNR and FQNEAQ (reference sequence). V was trimmed by 1 base and J by 2 bases, leaving 11 bases between them. The length of the CDR3 is 15 residues. CDR3: CASSLVGAGNYGYTF. Here the CDR3 DNA reads TGTGCCAGCAGCTTAGTTGGCGCAGGAAACTATGGCTACACCTTC.

V and J are TRBV19 and TRBJ1-3; no reliable D call. CDR1 and CDR2 (germline): LNHDA, SQIVND (reference sequence). V lost 5 bases and J 0 bases, leaving 8 bases between the germline ends. The CDR3 extends over 14 amino acids. CDR3 sequence: CASSPGFSGNTIYF. The CDR3 region has the DNA TGTGCCAGTAGTCCAGGCTTCTCTGGAAACACCATATATTTT.

The chain carries TRBV6-2 or TRBV6-3 and TRBJ2-2; D ambiguous. V lost 0 bases, J lost 0 bases, and 11 bases lay in between. CDR3 length equals 17 residues. Germline V gives CDR1 MNHEY, CDR2 SVGEGT. The CDR3: CASSYSNQVPNTGELFF. CDR3 DNA: TGTGCCAGCAGTTACTCGAATCAGGTTCCGAACACCGGGGAGCTGTTTTTT.

This clone was detected once. V gene TRBV29-1 combines with J gene TRBJ1-1; D remains unclear. Trimming took off 7 bases at V and 8 bases at J, with 14 bases between the two ends. Germline V gene data show CDR1 as SQVTM and CDR2 as ANQGSEA. This CDR3 has 11 amino acids. This CDR3 is CSASRGEEAFF. The DNA for the CDR3 is TGCAGCGCCTCCCGGGGAGAGGAAGCTTTCTTT.

The chain links TRBV5-1 to TRBJ2-2; possible D gene TRBD2, 7 bases. CDR1 and CDR2 from the germline V gene are SGHRS and YFSETQ. The CDR3 spans 16 residues. Trimming took off 0 bases at V and 1 base at J, with 10 bases between the two ends. The CDR3 sequence is CASSLGGGKNTGELFF. The CDR3 DNA is TGCGCCAGCAGCTTGGGCGGGGGCAAGAACACCGGGGAGCTGTTTTTT.

The chain carries TRBV2 and TRBJ1-3, with a tentative D call TRBD1 (6 bases). V dropped 4 bases and J dropped 6 bases, with 10 bases sitting between them. Germline V CDR1 and CDR2: SNHLY, FYNNEI. CDR3 length: 13 residues. The CDR3, as DNA: TGTGCCAGCAGTGTACAGGGCGAAAACACCATATATTTT. Protein: CASSVQGENTIYF.

The genes are TRBV6-5 and TRBJ1-2; D may be TRBD1 (6 bases). The ends were cut back, 0 bases at V and 4 bases at J, with 15 bases in the middle. The CDR3 consists of 16 residues. Looked up from germline, CDR1 is MNHEY and CDR2 is SVGAGI. The CDR3 reads CASSYSSQGIFYGYTF. The DNA of the CDR3 is TGTGCCAGCAGTTACTCGTCCCAGGGGATCTTCTATGGCTACACCTTC.

CDR3 amino acids: CASSYSSGPEYF. The CDR3 coding sequence is TGTGCCAGCAGTTACTCCTCTGGCCCCGAGTACTTC. The chain couples TRBV6-2 or TRBV6-3 to TRBJ2-5; D is undetermined. The V and J ends lost 0 bases and 12 bases respectively, with 11 bases between them. The germline V gene encodes CDR1 MNHEY and CDR2 SVGEGT. The CDR3 runs 12 residues.

The J gene is TRBJ1-5, the V gene TRBV2; a possible D gene is TRBD1 (6 bases). V was pared by 7 bases and J by 0 bases, with 13 bases between. The CDR3 consists of 15 residues. Per the germline V gene, CDR1 is SNHLY and CDR2 is FYNNEI. CDR3 sequence reads: CASTRTDYSNQPQHF. CDR3 coding DNA: TGTGCCAGCACCCGGACAGATTATAGCAATCAGCCCCAGCATTTT.

The chain carries TRBV29-1 and TRBJ1-4; 8 bases match TRBD1. The CDR3 has 16 amino acids. Trimming at V came to 4 bases and at J to 5 bases, leaving 12 bases not matched to a gene. The germline V gene has CDR1 SQVTM and CDR2 ANQGSEA. CDR3 loop: CSVARTGTGLNEKLFF. The CDR3 DNA is TGCAGCGTTGCCCGCACCGGGACAGGTTTGAATGAAAAACTGTTTTTT.

The chain uses TRBV7-6 and TRBJ1-3; no definite D call. The CDR3 extends over 14 amino acids. The V gene's germline CDR1 is SGHVS and CDR2 FNYEAQ. The germline V and J ends were trimmed by 0 bases and 4 bases, with 7 bases remaining between them. The CDR3: CASSLAVGGNTIYF. CDR3 coding DNA: TGTGCCAGCAGCTTAGCGGTCGGGGGAAACACCATATATTTT.